This TCR beta chain was captured in a study of cytomegalovirus exposure and HLA in healthy donors. CDR3 size: 15 residues. Germline trimming cut 5 bases from V and 8 bases from J; bases unmatched to any gene: 12. Germline CDR1 reads PRHDT; CDR2 reads FYEKMQ (reference sequence). Primers: 60 Vbeta forward and 13 Jbeta reverse. Generated by immunoSEQ multiplex PCR, the TCRdb table keeps only in-frame clones and is missing some. The sample carries some 110,000 clones, around 73% recorded once. In this sample, this clone turned up a few times. This receptor was identified in a woman in her 40s in good health and CMV-seronegative. Sequencing used PBMCs. The rearrangement uses TRBV13 and TRBJ1-2, with 9 bases that match TRBD1. Written as DNA, the CDR3 is TGTGCCAGCAGCGGGGTACAGGGGGCTCGACAGGGCTACACCTTC. It encodes CASSGVQGARQGYTF.